One T cell receptor (beta chain) is described in this entry. The target antigen is unknown. V was cut by 11 bases and J by 4 bases, with 29 bases left in between. Germline loops: CDR1 MGHDK, CDR2 SYGVNS. The CDR3 covers 18 residues. The data were obtained in a study of T cells after yellow fever vaccination. Universal primer sites and UMIs were introduced during 5'RACE template-switching synthesis of TCR cDNA. TCRdb re-called the 5' RACE reads through MiXCR, storing one row per CDR3 protein. This sample has just under 600,000 distinct CDR3 sequences; about 13% occur once, and the top ten carry over 13%. Study outcomes and limitations: Subsequent booster samples again held most clones from primary vaccination (96% CD4, 85% to 90% CD8). Repertoires sorted by FACS could include abundant clonotypes that are contaminants from the bulk population. By day 5 rather than day 15, the secondary response had peaked, though it was weaker.

The TCR was taken from a man aged 30 to 39 who received the YFV17D yellow fever vaccine. The V and J genes are TRBV25-1 and TRBJ2-2, with D perhaps matching TRBD1 or TRBD2 (5 bases each). Sequenced material: PBMCs, taken on the day of the yellow fever booster vaccination. This CDR3 is CAPEPTILQEDRTGELFF. Written as DNA, the CDR3 is TGTGCCCCAGAGCCCACGATACTACAGGAGGATCGCACCGGGGAGCTGTTTTTT.